The source of this T cell receptor (beta chain) is a study of blood T cell repertoires in COVID-19. In the study overall: PBMCs, B-cell-depleted T cells, or T cells provided the cDNA or gDNA that made up the material.

Original handling: Reference gene primers were amplified, and this amplification served to estimate nucleated cell counts. TCRdb keeps only in-frame clones here, not all; method: immunoSEQ multiplex PCR. That table supplies the V and J calls and clone size; D and trimming were determined from the DNA. The table lists around 210,000 clones, 75% to 85% of them singletons. The CDR3 totals 16 residues. The V and J ends lost 4 bases and 2 bases, in that order; junction bases with no gene match: 7. Germline-derived CDR1 and CDR2 are SGHTA and FQGNSA. The origin of this receptor is a human donor in a cohort sampled during active COVID-19. Input material: peripheral blood. V gene TRBV7-2 combines with J gene TRBJ1-2; 10 nucleotides line up with TRBD1. CDR3 nucleotide sequence: TGTGCCAGCAGCTCCCCGCCGACAGGGGGCAACTATGGCTACACCTTC. This gives the protein CASSSPPTGGNYGYTF.